The TCR beta chain described here comes from a study of cytomegalovirus exposure and HLA in healthy donors. The PCR was carried out with 60 Vbeta primers and 13 Jbeta primers. Authors' methods: The authors later counted 70 million to 85 million unique TCR beta chains, roughly 10 million of them shared. Assay used: immunoSEQ multiplex PCR; TCRdb lists only in-frame clones, some missing. That table is the source of V, J and clone size, and D and trimming were worked out from the DNA. The table lists 150,000 to 200,000 clones, around 75% of them singletons, with about 1.7% in the top ten. Study results and limitations: Across donors, presence/absence analyses took sequencing depth to be roughly uniform.

This CDR3 contains 17 residues. J lost 2 bases, V lost 4 bases, and 6 bases had no gene match. CDR1 and CDR2 (germline): SGHTS, YDEGEE. This clone was observed a few times. Its specificity is not known. The rearrangement links TRBV5-8 to TRBJ2-3; 14 positions agree with TRBD2. This TCR came from a woman in her 30s in good health and CMV-seronegative. The sample taken for sequencing was PBMCs. The CDR3 DNA reads TGTGCCAGCAGCCCAGGGACTAGCGGGAGCCTCACAGATACGCAGTATTTT. Protein: CASSPGTSGSLTDTQYF. The whole variable domain, filled in from reference TRBV5-8 and TRBJ2-3, reads EAGVTQSPTHLIKTRGQQATLRCSPISGHTSVYWYQQALGLGLQFLLWYDEGEERNRGNFPPRFSGRQFPNYSSELNVNALELEDSALYLCASSPGTSGSLTDTQYFGPGTRLTVL.